The TCR beta chain under discussion was sequenced for a study of CXCR3-negative and CXCR3-positive naive CD8 T cells. Study as a whole: The TRB read total, some 140 million, broke down to about 1.5 +/- 0.3 million reads per library. Study-level points and caveats: Relative to CXCR3-negative naive cells, CXCR3-positive naive cells had more hydrophobic TRB CDR3s. Similarly elevated diversity marked both naive subsets, with memory CD8+ cells showing far lower diversity.

UMI-labeled 5' RACE yielded the TRB cDNA libraries. Using the 5' RACE reads, TCRdb records one entry per CDR3 protein without DNA. Recorded here are nearly 110,000 distinct CDR3 sequences; the top ten clones represent 0.38%. For this clonotype: Antigen: not known.

The specimen was naive CXCR3+ CD8+ T cells from blood. Subset described: CD45RO-CCR7+CD27+CD95- naive CD8+ T cells expressing CXCR3 (TNR3+). The TCR sequence derives from a human donor in good health. Some clones in this sample may be carry-over from other donors' samples.

CDR3 amino acids: CASSLSGHQETQYF. The J gene is TRBJ2-5, the V gene TRBV7-9. CDR3 size: 14 residues. CDR1 is SEHNR and CDR2 is FQNEAQ in the germline V gene (reference sequence).